This TCR beta chain was captured in a study of T cells after posttransplantation cyclophosphamide (dated by TCRdb to the mid-2010s). Turning to the overall study: T cell repertoire reconstitution was tracked by TRB sequencing after myeloablative bone marrow transplantation in which posttransplantation cyclophosphamide was used as GVHD prophylaxis. Samples from about 32 PTCy-treated patients and roughly 17 related bone marrow donors of those patients were subjected to antigen receptor sequencing. Blood from all 30 or so PTCy patients who had 1-year posttransplant specimens underwent TRB sequencing. In 3 patients, up to about 3 additional blood samples taken between 2 and 5.2 years after transplant also underwent TRB sequencing, as did pretransplant blood from a handful of patients. Because TRA and TRB clonality correlated tightly in some 10 samples, the subsequent TCR analyses were limited to TRB only. Public TRB sequences were checked against a database of over 3,500 sequences associated with responses to pathogens, tumor antigens, self-antigens and alloantigens. What the research found in general, with its limitations: Across a few dozen patients, TRB clonality was highly associated with recipient CMV seropositivity and CMV reactivation, and diversity in PTCy patients was similar to diversity in CNI/methotrexate controls. The TRB repertoires of T cells infiltrating skin or GI tract showed only limited overlap with the TRB repertoires of T cells in blood. Donor-recipient similarity was low at 1-2 months but rose over the first year, and later blood repertoires were often dominated by donor CD8+ memory clones.

Genomic DNA was used for TRB sequencing, which was performed with the immunoSEQ assay at survey resolution or with the hsTCRB kit. Per the authors' processing: Initial read processing used immunoSEQ software, and repertoire analyses used the LymphoSeq R package. Clonality was computed as 1 minus normalized Shannon entropy; Gini coefficient was also calculated for each TRB dataset. To infer phenotypes in unsorted samples, TRB sequences from sorted subsets of the recipient or donor were mapped onto the unsorted samples of the same recipient. Held by TCRdb, this immuneACCESS table contains in-frame sequences only and omits some clones. Under half of the omission traces to an unresolved V gene where checked; the cause of the rest is unknown. V and J calls and clone size come straight from that table; D and trimming were deduced from the DNA. This sample lists around 43,000 clones; around 91% were detected once. Less than 3.5% of the sample belongs to the ten largest clones.

Related bone marrow donors provided peripheral blood samples on the day of marrow donation. Peripheral blood and bone marrow mononuclear cells were isolated by Ficoll-Hypaque density centrifugation and were cryopreserved. Points on this clone: The specificity of this receptor is unknown. Within one base of it there is no much larger clone, and no base qualities were kept.

The germline V gene (reference sequence) yields LNHDA for CDR1 and SQIVND for CDR2. The CDR3 has 14 amino acids, counting the end cysteine and phenylalanine. Solely the CDR3 DNA is kept, with 42 bases framed from the first base. V is reduced by 5 bases and J by 2 bases, leaving a spacing of 12 bases between them. The receptor was isolated from a woman in her 50s in good health and a related stem cell transplant donor. The receptor chain draws on TRBV19 and TRBJ1-2; the D gene is unclear. The sequencing input was PBMCs. The DNA reads as follows: TGTGCCAGTAGTTCGCGAGGGCCCAACTATGGCTACACCTTC. Its translation is CASSSRGPNYGYTF.